This TCR beta chain was captured by sequencing in a study of cytomegalovirus exposure and HLA in healthy donors. For the study at large: From HLA-typed donors, an early data release held around 85 million unique TCRs. Overall study results and limits: Presence/absence analyses took donor sequencing depth as roughly uniform.

Vbeta (60) and Jbeta (13) primers were used in the PCR. TCRdb keeps only in-frame clones here, not all; method: immunoSEQ multiplex PCR. This table holds tens of thousands of clones, about 71% found once. The CDR3 covers 11 residues. Germline V gene data show CDR1 as SQVTM and CDR2 as ANQGSEA. To note about this clone: Antigen: not known. At one end, the junction sequence differs from germline, possibly due to a read error.

The specimen sequenced was PBMCs. The genes are TRBV29-1 and TRBJ1-2, with a tentative D call TRBD1 (5 bases). This clonotype was obtained from a woman in her thirties or forties in good health and CMV-seronegative. Written as DNA, the CDR3 is TGCAGCGGCGGCGACAGAGGCGGCTACTCCTTC. As protein: CSGGDRGGYSF.